This TCR beta chain came from a study of T cells in localized non-small cell lung cancer. For this clone: No antigen is known for it.

The study, taken as a whole, reports: Uninvolved adjacent lung showed the highest T cell clonality, exceeding tumor. Patients showing higher blood T cell density tended to see longer overall survival. Among the top 100 tumor clones, a median around 50 appeared in adjacent lung. As only one tumor region underwent sequencing, heterogeneity remains possible.

The germline gives CDR1 MDHEN, CDR2 SYDVKM. Unmatched junction bases numbered 2, after V lost 8 bases and J lost 8 bases. CDR3 length equals 11 residues. Profiling relied on immunoSEQ multiplex PCR, and the TCRdb table lists in-frame clones only, not all of them. This table holds approximately 150,000 clones, about 89% found once. The input for sequencing was peripheral blood, taken before any cancer treatment. V gene TRBV28 combines with J gene TRBJ1-3, with 8 bases lining up with TRBD1. The origin of this receptor is a female donor older than 55 with stage I lung adenocarcinoma. The DNA for the CDR3 is TGTGCCAGCGGACAGGGACACACCATATATTTT. Its translation is CASGQGHTIYF.